Presented here are 5 T cell receptor beta chains from one specimen sequenced in a study of human T cells and chemical hapten exposure. Time point indicated: patch test 1, 2 weeks after DPC sensitization. Treatment of the sample: therapeutic diphenylcyclopropenone sensitization with weekly scalp DPC. TCRdb redid the calling of the RACE reads with MiXCR, one entry per CDR3 protein. The sample includes 180,000 or so distinct CDR3 sequences, around 13% of them seen just once. Sequences were derived from whole blood, sampled in connection with sensitization to the hapten diphenylcyclopropenone (DPC). The receptors derive from a woman aged 25 to 39 with alopecia areata. Some clones in this sample may be carry-over from other donors' samples.

Many counts were recorded for this clonotype. V gene TRBV4-3 combines with J gene TRBJ2-7, with 8 bases aligning to TRBD1. Germline V gene data show CDR1 as LGHNA and CDR2 as YSLEER. CDR3 length equals 14 residues. J gave up 0 bases and V 3 bases, and 1 base lay outside the gene matches. CDR3 sequence (DNA): TGCGCCAGCAGCCAGGACAGGGCCTCCTACGAGCAGTACTTC. Protein: CASSQDRASYEQYF.

The V gene is TRBV28, the J gene TRBJ2-3; unclear D gene. The CDR3 extends over 11 amino acids. Germline CDR1 MDHEN, CDR2 SYDVKM. Trimming shortened V by 7 bases and J by 7 bases, and 9 bases separated the two germline ends. CDR3 nucleotide sequence: TGTGCCAGCACGTCCTTGAATACGCAGTATTTT. It is translated as CASTSLNTQYF.

CDR3 amino acids: CASGLSLAGHEQFF. Written as DNA, the CDR3 is TGTGCTAGTGGTTTATCACTAGCGGGGCATGAGCAGTTCTTC. The genes are TRBV12-5 and TRBJ2-1; 10 bases line up with TRBD2. Germline loops: CDR1 LGHNT, CDR2 FRNRAP. This CDR3 has 14 residues. After removal of 3 bases from V and 8 bases from J, the junction contained 4 bases not matched to a gene.

This clonotype was detected a few times. The chain combines TRBV28 with TRBJ1-2; unclear D gene. Looked up from germline, CDR1 is MDHEN and CDR2 is SYDVKM. V was cut by 7 bases and J by 4 bases, with 16 bases left in between. CDR3 size: 14 residues. CDR3 loop: CASTKDGLLYGYTF. As DNA, the CDR3 is TGTGCCAGCACCAAGGACGGACTTCTCTATGGCTACACCTTC.

There are many counts of this clonotype. The J gene is TRBJ1-2, the V gene TRBV28; D uncertain. CDR1 and CDR2 from the germline V gene are MDHEN and SYDVKM. The CDR3 loop spans 11 amino acids. V dropped 3 bases and J dropped 12 bases, with 11 bases sitting between them. The chain's CDR3 is CASSFEGKDTF. The CDR3, as DNA: TGTGCCAGCAGTTTTGAAGGGAAGGACACCTTC.